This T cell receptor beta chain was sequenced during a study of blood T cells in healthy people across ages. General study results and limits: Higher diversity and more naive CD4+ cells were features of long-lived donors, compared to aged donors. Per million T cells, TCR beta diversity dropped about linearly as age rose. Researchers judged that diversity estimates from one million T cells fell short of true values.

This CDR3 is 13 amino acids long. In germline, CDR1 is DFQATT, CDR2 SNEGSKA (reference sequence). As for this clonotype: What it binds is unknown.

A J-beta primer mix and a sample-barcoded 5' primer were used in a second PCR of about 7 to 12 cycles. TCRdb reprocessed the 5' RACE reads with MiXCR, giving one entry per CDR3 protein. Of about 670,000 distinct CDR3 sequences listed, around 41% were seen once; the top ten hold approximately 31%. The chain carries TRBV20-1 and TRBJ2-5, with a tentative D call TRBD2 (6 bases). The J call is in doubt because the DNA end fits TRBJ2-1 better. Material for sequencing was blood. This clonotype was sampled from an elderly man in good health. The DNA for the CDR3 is TGCAGTGCTAGTAAGAGGGGAGGCCAGAGCCAGTTCTTC. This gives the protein CSASKRGGQSQFF.